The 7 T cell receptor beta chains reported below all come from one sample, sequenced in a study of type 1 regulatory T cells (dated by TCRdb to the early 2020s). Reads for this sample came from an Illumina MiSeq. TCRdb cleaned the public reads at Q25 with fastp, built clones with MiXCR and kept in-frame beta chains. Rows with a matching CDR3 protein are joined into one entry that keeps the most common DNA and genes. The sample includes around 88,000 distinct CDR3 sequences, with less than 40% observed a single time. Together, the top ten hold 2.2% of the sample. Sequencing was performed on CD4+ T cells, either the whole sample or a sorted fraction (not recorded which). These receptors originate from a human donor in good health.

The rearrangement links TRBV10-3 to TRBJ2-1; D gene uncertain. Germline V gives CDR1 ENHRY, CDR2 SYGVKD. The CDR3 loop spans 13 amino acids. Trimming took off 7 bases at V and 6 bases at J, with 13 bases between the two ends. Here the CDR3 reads CAITPSLGNEQFF. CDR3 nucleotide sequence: TGTGCCATCACCCCCAGTTTGGGCAATGAGCAGTTCTTC.

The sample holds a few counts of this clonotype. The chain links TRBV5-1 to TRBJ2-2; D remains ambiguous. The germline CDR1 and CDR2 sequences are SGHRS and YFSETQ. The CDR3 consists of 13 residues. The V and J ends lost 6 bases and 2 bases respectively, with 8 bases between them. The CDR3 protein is CASTRLNTGELFF. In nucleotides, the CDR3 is TGCGCCAGCACACGGCTAAACACCGGGGAGCTGTTTTTT.

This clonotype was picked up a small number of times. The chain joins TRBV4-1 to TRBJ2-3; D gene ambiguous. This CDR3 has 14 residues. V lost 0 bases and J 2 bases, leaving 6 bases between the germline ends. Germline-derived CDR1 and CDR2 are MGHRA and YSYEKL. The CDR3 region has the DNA TGCGCCAGCAGCCAAGATCCGGACACAGATACGCAGTATTTT. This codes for CASSQDPDTDTQYF.

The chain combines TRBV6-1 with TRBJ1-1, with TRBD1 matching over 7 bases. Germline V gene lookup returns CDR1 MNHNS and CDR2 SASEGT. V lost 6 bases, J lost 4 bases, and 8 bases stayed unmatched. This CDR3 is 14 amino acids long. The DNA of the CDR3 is TGTGCCAGCAGCTTACAGGGGTTGGGCACTGAAGCTTTCTTT. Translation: CASSLQGLGTEAFF.

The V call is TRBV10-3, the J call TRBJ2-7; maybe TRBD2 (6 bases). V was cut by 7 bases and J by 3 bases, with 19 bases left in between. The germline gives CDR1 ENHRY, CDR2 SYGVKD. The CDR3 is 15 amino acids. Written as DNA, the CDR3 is TGTGCCATCAACCCGGGACTGGAGGAATACTACGAGCAGTACTTC. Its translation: CAINPGLEEYYEQYF.

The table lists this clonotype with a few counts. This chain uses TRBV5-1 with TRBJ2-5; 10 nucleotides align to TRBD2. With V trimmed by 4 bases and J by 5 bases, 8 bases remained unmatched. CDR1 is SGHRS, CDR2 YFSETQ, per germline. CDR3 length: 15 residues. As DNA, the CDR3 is TGCGCCAGCAGCGAAATAGCGGGAGGCCAGGAGACCCAGTACTTC. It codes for CASSEIAGGQETQYF.

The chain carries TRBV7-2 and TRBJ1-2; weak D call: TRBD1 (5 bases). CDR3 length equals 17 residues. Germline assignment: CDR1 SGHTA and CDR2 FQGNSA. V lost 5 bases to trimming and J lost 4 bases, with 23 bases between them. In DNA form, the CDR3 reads TGTGCCAGCAGCCACCACGGGGGGGACCCCCCATCCTATGGCTACACCTTC. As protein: CASSHHGGDPPSYGYTF.